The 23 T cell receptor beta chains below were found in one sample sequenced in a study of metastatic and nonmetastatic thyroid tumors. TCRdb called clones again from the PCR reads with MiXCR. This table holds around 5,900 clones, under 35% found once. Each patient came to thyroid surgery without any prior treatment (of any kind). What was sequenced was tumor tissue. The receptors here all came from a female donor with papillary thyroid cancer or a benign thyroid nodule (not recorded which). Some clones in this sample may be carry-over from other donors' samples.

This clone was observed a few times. The CDR3 DNA reads TGTGCCAGCAGTTACGGGACAGGTTGGAGGAACACTGAAGCTTTCTTT. As protein: CASSYGTGWRNTEAFF. The rearrangement uses TRBV6-2 or TRBV6-3 and TRBJ1-1, with TRBD1 identical over 8 bases. V was clipped by 2 bases and J by 1 base; unmatched bases: 6. The CDR3 extends over 16 amino acids. Germline lookup yields CDR1 MNHEY and CDR2 SVGEGT.

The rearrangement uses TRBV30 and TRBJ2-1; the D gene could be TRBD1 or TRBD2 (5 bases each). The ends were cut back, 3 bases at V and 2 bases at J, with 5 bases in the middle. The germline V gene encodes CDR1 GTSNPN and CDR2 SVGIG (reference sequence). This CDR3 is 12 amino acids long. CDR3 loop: CAWRGAYNEQFF. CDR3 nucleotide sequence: TGTGCCTGGAGGGGGGCCTACAATGAGCAGTTCTTC. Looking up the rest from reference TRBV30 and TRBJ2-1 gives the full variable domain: SQTIHQWPATLVQPVGSPLSLECTVEGTSNPNLYWYRQAAGRGLQLLFYSVGIGQISSEVPQNLSASRPQDRQFILSSKKLLLSDSGFYLCAWRGAYNEQFFGPGTRLTVL.

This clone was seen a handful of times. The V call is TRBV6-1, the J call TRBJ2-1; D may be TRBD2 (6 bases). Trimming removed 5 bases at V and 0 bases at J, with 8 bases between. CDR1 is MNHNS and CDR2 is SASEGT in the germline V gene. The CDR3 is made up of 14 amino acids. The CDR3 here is CASSLRGSYNEQFF. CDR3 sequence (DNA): TGTGCCAGCAGTCTGCGGGGCTCCTACAATGAGCAGTTCTTC.

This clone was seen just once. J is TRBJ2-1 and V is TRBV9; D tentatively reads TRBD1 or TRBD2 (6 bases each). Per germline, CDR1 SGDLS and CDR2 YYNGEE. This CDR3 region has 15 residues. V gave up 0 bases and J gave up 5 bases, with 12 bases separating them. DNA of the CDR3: TGTGCCAGCAGCGTAGAGGGGGGAGCGAACAATGAGCAGTTCTTC. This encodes CASSVEGGANNEQFF.

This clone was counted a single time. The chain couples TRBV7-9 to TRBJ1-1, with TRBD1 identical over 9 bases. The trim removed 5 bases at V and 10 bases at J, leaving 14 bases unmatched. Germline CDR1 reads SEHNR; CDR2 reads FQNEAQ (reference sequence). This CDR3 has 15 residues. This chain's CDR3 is CASSLMGQVDRGAFF. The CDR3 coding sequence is TGTGCCAGCAGCCTAATGGGACAGGTGGACAGGGGAGCTTTCTTT.

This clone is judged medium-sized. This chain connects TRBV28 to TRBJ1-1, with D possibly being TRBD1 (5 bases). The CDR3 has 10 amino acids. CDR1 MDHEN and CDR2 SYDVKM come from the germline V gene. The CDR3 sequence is CAGGYTEAFF. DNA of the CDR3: TGTGCGGGGGGGTATACTGAAGCTTTCTTT.

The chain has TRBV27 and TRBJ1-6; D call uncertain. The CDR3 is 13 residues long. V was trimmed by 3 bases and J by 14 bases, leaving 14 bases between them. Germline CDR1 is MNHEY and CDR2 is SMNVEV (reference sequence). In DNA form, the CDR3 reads TGTGCCAGCAGTTTTTTATTGGGCTCTACCCTCCACTTT. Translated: CASSFLLGSTLHF.

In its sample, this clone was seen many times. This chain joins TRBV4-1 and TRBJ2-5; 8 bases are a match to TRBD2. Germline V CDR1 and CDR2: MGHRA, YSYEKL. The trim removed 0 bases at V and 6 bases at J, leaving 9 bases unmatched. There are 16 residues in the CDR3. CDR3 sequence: CASSQDTSGLLKTQYF. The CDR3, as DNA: TGCGCCAGCAGCCAAGATACTAGCGGCCTTTTAAAGACCCAGTACTTC.

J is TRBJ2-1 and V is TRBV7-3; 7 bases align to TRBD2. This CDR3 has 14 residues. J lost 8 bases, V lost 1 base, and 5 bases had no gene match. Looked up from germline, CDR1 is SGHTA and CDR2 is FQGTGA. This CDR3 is CASSLIGGGDEQFF. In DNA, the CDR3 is TGTGCCAGCAGCTTAATAGGCGGGGGAGATGAGCAGTTCTTC.

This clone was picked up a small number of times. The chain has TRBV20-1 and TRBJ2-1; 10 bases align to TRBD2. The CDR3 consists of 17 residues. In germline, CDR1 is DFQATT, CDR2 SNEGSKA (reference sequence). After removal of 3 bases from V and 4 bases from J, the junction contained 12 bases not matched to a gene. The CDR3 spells CSASPLAGAEPYNEQFF. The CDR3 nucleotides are TGCAGTGCTAGTCCGCTAGCGGGAGCCGAGCCTTACAATGAGCAGTTCTTC.

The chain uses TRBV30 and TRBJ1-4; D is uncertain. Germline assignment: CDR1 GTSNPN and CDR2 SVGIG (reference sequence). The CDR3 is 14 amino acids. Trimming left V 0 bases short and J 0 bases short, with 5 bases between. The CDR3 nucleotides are TGTGCCTGGAGTGTCCCAGCAACTAATGAAAAACTGTTTTTT. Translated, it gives CAWSVPATNEKLFF.

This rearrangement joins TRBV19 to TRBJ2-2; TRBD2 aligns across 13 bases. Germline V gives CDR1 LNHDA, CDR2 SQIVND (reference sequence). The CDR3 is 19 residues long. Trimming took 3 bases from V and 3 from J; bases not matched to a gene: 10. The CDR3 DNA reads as TGTGCCAGTAGTATTACCGGGACTAGCGGGAATAGGTACACCGGGGAGCTGTTTTTT. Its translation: CASSITGTSGNRYTGELFF.

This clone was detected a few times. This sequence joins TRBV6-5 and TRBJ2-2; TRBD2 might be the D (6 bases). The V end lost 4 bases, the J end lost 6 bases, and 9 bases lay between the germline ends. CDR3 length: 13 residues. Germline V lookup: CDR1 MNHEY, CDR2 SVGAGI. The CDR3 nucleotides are TGTGCCAGCAGTTGGAGGGCCGCCGGGGAGCTGTTTTTT. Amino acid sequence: CASSWRAAGELFF.

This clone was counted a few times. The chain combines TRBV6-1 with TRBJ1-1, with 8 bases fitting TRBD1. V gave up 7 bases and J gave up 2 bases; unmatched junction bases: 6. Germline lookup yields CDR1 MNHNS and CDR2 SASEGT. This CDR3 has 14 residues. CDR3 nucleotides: TGTGCCAGCACTCCGGACAGGGACAACACTGAAGCTTTCTTT. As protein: CASTPDRDNTEAFF.

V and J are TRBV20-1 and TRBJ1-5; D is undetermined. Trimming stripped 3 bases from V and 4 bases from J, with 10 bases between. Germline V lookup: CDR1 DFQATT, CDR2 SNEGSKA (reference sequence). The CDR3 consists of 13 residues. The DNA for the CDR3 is TGCAGTGCTAGCGAGAGGATTAATCAGCCCCAGCATTTT. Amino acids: CSASERINQPQHF.

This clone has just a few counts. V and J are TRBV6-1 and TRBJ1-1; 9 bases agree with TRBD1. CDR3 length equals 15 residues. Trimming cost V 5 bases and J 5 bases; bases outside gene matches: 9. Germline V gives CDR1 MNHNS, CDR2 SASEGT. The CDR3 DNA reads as TGTGCCAGCAGTTCCCAGACAGGGGGGAAGACTGAAGCTTTCTTT. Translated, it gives CASSSQTGGKTEAFF.

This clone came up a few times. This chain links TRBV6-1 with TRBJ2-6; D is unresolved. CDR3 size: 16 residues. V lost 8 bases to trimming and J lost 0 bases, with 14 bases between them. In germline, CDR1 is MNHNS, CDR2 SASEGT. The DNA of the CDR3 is TGTGCCAGCTCCAACAAGGGCTCCTCTGGGGCCAACGTCCTGACTTTC. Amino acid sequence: CASSNKGSSGANVLTF.

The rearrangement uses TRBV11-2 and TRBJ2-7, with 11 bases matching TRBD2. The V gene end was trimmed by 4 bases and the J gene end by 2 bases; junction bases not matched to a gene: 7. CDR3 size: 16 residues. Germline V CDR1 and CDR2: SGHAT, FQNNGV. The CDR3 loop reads CASSSGTSGGAYEQYF. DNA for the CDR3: TGTGCCAGCAGCTCGGGGACTAGCGGAGGAGCCTACGAGCAGTACTTC.

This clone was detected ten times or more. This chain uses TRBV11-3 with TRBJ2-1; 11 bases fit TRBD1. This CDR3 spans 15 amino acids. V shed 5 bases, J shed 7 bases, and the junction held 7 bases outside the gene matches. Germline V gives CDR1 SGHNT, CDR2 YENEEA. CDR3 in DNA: TGTGCCAGCAGCGGGGGGACAGGGGGATCGAATGAGCAGTTCTTC. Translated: CASSGGTGGSNEQFF.

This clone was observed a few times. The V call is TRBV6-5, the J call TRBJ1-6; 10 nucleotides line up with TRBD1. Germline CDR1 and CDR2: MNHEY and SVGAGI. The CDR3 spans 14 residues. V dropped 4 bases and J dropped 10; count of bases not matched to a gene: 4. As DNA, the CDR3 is TGTGCCAGCAGTTTGGGGGACAGGGGATCACCCCTCCACTTT. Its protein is CASSLGDRGSPLHF.

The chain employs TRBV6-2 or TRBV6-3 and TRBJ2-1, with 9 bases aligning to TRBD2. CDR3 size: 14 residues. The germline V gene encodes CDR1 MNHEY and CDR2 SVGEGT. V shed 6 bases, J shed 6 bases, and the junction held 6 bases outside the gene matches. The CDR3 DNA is TGTGCCAGCAGGCGGCTAGCGGGACTCAATGAGCAGTTCTTC. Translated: CASRRLAGLNEQFF.

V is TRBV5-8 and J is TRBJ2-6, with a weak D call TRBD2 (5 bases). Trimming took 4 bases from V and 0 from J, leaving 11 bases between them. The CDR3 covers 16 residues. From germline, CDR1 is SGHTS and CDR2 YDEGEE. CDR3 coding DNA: TGTGCCAGCAGCCGCGGGCTGTGCTCTGGGGCCAACGTCCTGACTTTC. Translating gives CASSRGLCSGANVLTF.

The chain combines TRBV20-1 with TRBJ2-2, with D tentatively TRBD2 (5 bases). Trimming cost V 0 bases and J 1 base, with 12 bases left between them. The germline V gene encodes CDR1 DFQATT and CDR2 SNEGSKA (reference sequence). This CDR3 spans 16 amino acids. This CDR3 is CSARDKRGWNTGELFF. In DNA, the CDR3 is TGCAGTGCTAGAGATAAACGGGGATGGAACACCGGGGAGCTGTTTTTT.